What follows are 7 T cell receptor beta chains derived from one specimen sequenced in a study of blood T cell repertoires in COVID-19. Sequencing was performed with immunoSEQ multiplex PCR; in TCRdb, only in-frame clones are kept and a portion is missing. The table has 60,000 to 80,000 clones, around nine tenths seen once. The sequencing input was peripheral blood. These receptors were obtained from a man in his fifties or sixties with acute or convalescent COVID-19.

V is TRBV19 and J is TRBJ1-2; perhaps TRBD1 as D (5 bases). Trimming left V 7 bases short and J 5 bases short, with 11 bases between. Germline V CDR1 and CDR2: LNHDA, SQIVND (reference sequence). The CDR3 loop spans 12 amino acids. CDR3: CASKVEGYGYTF. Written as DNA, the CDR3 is TGTGCCAGTAAAGTGGAGGGGTATGGCTACACCTTC.

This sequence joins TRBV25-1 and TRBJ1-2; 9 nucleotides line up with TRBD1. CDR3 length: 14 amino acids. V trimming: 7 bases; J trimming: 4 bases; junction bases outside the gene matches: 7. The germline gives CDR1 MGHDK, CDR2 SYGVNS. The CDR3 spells CASTTGGIGYGYTF. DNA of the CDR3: TGTGCCAGCACCACAGGGGGCATAGGCTATGGCTACACCTTC.

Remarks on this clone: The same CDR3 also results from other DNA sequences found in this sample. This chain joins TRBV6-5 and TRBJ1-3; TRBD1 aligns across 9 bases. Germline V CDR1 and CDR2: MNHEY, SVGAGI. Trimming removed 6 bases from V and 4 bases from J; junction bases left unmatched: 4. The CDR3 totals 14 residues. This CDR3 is CASRRTGAGNTIYF. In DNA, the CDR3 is TGTGCCAGCAGGAGGACAGGGGCAGGAAACACCATATATTTT.

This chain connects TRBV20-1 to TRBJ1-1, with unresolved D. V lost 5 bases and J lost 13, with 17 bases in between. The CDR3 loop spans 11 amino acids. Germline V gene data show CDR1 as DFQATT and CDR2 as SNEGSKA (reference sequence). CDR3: CSAHLTPRVFF. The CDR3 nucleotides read TGCAGTGCTCACCTCACCCCGCGGGTTTTCTTT.

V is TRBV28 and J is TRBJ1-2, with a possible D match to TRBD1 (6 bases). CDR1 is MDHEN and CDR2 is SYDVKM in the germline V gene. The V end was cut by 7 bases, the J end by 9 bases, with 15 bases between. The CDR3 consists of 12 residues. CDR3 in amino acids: CASNPAGASYTF. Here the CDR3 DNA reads TGTGCCAGCAACCCCGCGGGGGCAAGCTACACCTTC.

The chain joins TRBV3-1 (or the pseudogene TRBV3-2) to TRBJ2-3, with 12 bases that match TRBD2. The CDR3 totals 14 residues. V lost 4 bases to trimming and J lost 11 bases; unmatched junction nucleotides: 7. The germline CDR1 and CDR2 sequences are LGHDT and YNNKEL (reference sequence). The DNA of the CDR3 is TGTGCCAGCAGCCCCTCAACGACTAGCGGGAGGCAGTATTTT. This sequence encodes CASSPSTTSGRQYF.

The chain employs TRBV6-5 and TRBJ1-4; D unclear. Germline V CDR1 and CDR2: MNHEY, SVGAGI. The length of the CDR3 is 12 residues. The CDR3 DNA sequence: TGTGCGACAACAGCAACTAATGAAAAACTGTTTTTT. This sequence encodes CATTATNEKLFF.